The 20 T cell receptor beta chains below all came from one sample that was sequenced in a study of blood T cell repertoires in COVID-19. Sequencing used immunoSEQ multiplex PCR; TCRdb keeps in-frame clones, though not all of them. In the table there are 200,000 to 250,000 clones, approximately 91% of which are singletons. Sequenced material: peripheral blood. All receptors derive from a man between 60 and 70 years old who had recovered from COVID-19.

The gene calls are TRBV29-1 and TRBJ1-4, with 7 bases fitting TRBD1. The CDR3 runs 13 residues. V trimming: 2 bases; J trimming: 7 bases; junction bases outside the gene matches: 4. CDR1 SQVTM and CDR2 ANQGSEA come from the germline V gene. In nucleotides, the CDR3 is TGCAGCGTTGAAAAGGGGGCGGGTGAAAAACTGTTTTTT. This gives the protein CSVEKGAGEKLFF.

The chain employs TRBV7-2 and TRBJ1-2; no definite D call. The ends were cut back, 1 base at V and 8 bases at J, with 14 bases in the middle. This CDR3 spans 14 amino acids. Germline CDR1 and CDR2: SGHTA and FQGNSA. CDR3 region: CASSLVEGVGGYTF. CDR3 DNA sequence: TGTGCCAGCAGCTTAGTCGAGGGTGTAGGGGGCTACACCTTC.

The chain links TRBV4-1 to TRBJ2-2, with 7 positions matching TRBD1. CDR1 MGHRA and CDR2 YSYEKL come from the germline V gene. Losses at the gene ends were 2 bases for V and 4 bases for J; bases not matched to a gene: 7. The CDR3 consists of 16 residues. The CDR3 DNA reads TGCGCCAGCAGCCAACCTGACAGGGAGATCACCGGGGAGCTGTTTTTT. Its protein product is CASSQPDREITGELFF.

This chain connects TRBV3-1 (or the pseudogene TRBV3-2) to TRBJ2-1, with a tentative D call TRBD2 (7 bases). The germline CDR1 and CDR2 sequences are LGHDT and YNNKEL (reference sequence). Trimming stripped 2 bases from V and 5 bases from J, with 22 bases between. This CDR3 is built from 18 residues. The CDR3 spells CASSQSPGGLAENNEQFF. CDR3 bases: TGTGCCAGCAGCCAAAGCCCCGGGGGGCTAGCGGAAAACAATGAGCAGTTCTTC.

V gene TRBV7-6 combines with J gene TRBJ1-4; 8 bases fit TRBD1. This CDR3 is 15 amino acids long. Germline values: CDR1 SGHVS, CDR2 FNYEAQ. V dropped 7 bases and J dropped 7; count of bases not matched to a gene: 11. CDR3: CASTLGTGGSEKLFF. CDR3 nucleotide sequence: TGTGCCAGCACCCTGGGAACAGGGGGAAGTGAAAAACTGTTTTTT.

This chain joins TRBV4-1 and TRBJ1-5; D is unresolved. CDR3 length: 15 residues. In germline, CDR1 is MGHRA, CDR2 YSYEKL. The V end lost 0 bases, the J end lost 0 bases, and 6 bases lay between the germline ends. The CDR3 region is CASSQDGFSNQPQHF. The CDR3 DNA reads TGCGCCAGCAGCCAAGATGGCTTTAGCAATCAGCCCCAGCATTTT.

This clone appeared a few times. The chain is built from TRBV5-1 and TRBJ1-3, with no clear D. Germline CDR1 is SGHRS and CDR2 is YFSETQ. The CDR3 contains 16 residues. V lost 0 bases to trimming and J lost 4 bases, with 14 bases between them. CDR3 in DNA: TGCGCCAGCAGCTTGGCCGGGGTTTACGCCGGAAACACCATATATTTT. Translating it yields CASSLAGVYAGNTIYF. Full variable domain (rest looked up from reference TRBV5-1 and TRBJ1-3): KAGVTQTPRYLIKTRGQQVTLSCSPISGHRSVSWYQQTPGQGLQFLFEYFSETQRNKGNFPGRFSGRQFSNSRSEMNVSTLELGDSALYLCASSLAGVYAGNTIYFGEGSWLTVV.

The V and J genes are TRBV5-4 and TRBJ2-7; 7 bases agree with TRBD1. With 4 bases clipped from V and 3 bases from J, the junction kept 4 bases outside the gene matches. The CDR3 has 13 residues. Germline CDR1 reads SGHNT; CDR2 reads YYREEE (reference sequence). CDR3 sequence (DNA): TGTGCCAGCAGCACCACAGGGGACTACGAGCAGTACTTC. Protein sequence: CASSTTGDYEQYF.

V gene TRBV13 combines with J gene TRBJ2-3; D remains unclear. The CDR3 runs 15 residues. V was clipped by 0 bases and J by 2 bases, with 9 bases between them. Germline values: CDR1 PRHDT, CDR2 FYEKMQ (reference sequence). The CDR3 spells CASSLGGGNTDTQYF. CDR3 in DNA: TGTGCCAGCAGCTTAGGTGGCGGAAACACAGATACGCAGTATTTT.

This clone was seen only a few times. The rearrangement links TRBV27 to TRBJ1-5, with D perhaps matching TRBD1 (6 bases). Germline V gene lookup returns CDR1 MNHEY and CDR2 SMNVEV (reference sequence). The V gene lost 3 bases and the J gene lost 6 bases, with 15 bases spanning the gap. The CDR3 has 15 amino acids. The CDR3 nucleotides are TGTGCCAGCAGTTTCTTTCGGGGGGCTGGTCAGCCCCAGCATTTT. This codes for CASSFFRGAGQPQHF.

The CDR3, as DNA: TGTGCCAGCAGCCCTGGGACGGCTCGGCGGGGCACTGAAGCTTTCTTT. Translation gives CASSPGTARRGTEAFF. The chain carries TRBV5-6 and TRBJ1-1; a weak D match, TRBD1 (5 bases). Germline loops: CDR1 SGHDT, CDR2 YYEEEE. This CDR3 is built from 16 residues. Trimming took 4 bases from V and 4 from J, leaving 20 bases between them.

The DNA for the CDR3 is TGTGCCACCAGCAGAGATTATTGGGGGGGAGCTTTCTTT. It is translated as CATSRDYWGGAFF. The J gene is TRBJ1-1, the V gene TRBV15; D perhaps matches TRBD1 (5 bases). Trimming stripped 0 bases from V and 10 bases from J, with 12 bases between. CDR1 is LNHNV, CDR2 YYDKDF, per germline (reference sequence). The CDR3 spans 13 residues.

The J gene is TRBJ1-2, the V gene TRBV19; perhaps TRBD1 as D (5 bases). Trimming took 3 bases from V and 2 from J, leaving 10 bases between them. In germline, CDR1 is LNHDA, CDR2 SQIVND (reference sequence). The CDR3 runs to 14 residues. CDR3 sequence reads: CASSIREKNYGYTF. DNA of the CDR3: TGTGCCAGTAGTATCAGGGAAAAGAACTATGGCTACACCTTC.

The J gene is TRBJ2-1, the V gene TRBV29-1, with TRBD2 matching 7 bases. The junction had 9 bases not matched to a gene; V was cut back by 7 bases and J by 6 bases. The CDR3 totals 13 residues. Germline V gene data show CDR1 as SQVTM and CDR2 as ANQGSEA. The CDR3 is CSGWRETVNEQFF. The CDR3 coding sequence is TGCAGCGGGTGGCGGGAGACAGTCAATGAGCAGTTCTTC.

V and J are TRBV7-2 and TRBJ2-7, with a possible D match to TRBD1 (6 bases). V lost 5 bases and J lost 7, with 15 bases in between. The CDR3 is 13 residues long. The germline V gene has CDR1 SGHTA and CDR2 FQGNSA. CDR3 region: CASSLTNRVEQYF. The CDR3 DNA follows: TGTGCCAGCAGCCTAACGAACAGGGTGGAGCAGTACTTC.

This clone was detected only once. This chain links TRBV10-3 with TRBJ1-2, with 7 bases matching TRBD1. Germline V gives CDR1 ENHRY, CDR2 SYGVKD. The CDR3 spans 13 residues. J gave up 2 bases and V 8 bases, and 5 bases lay outside the gene matches. The CDR3 here is CAIPGGQNYGYTF. DNA for the CDR3: TGTGCCATCCCAGGGGGGCAGAACTATGGCTACACCTTC.

V gene TRBV4-3 combines with J gene TRBJ1-6; 11 nucleotides align to TRBD1. The CDR3 covers 15 residues. Germline-derived CDR1 and CDR2 are LGHNA and YSLEER. Trimming at V came to 1 base and at J to 10 bases, leaving 3 bases not matched to a gene. This chain's CDR3 is CASSQARTGGSPLHF. The CDR3 coding sequence is TGCGCCAGCAGCCAAGCCCGGACAGGGGGCTCACCCCTCCACTTT.

The CDR3 DNA is TGTGCCAGCAGTTCCGGGACTAGCGGAATAGATACGCAGTATTTT. It is translated as CASSSGTSGIDTQYF. The rearrangement uses TRBV27 and TRBJ2-3, with 11 bases lining up with TRBD2. There are 15 residues in the CDR3. V lost 4 bases, J lost 5 bases, and 5 bases stayed unmatched. The germline gives CDR1 MNHEY, CDR2 SMNVEV (reference sequence).

This clone was seen just once. V usage is TRBV20-1 and J usage is TRBJ2-7, with 7 bases matching TRBD1. From germline, CDR1 is DFQATT and CDR2 SNEGSKA (reference sequence). J was trimmed by 3 bases and V by 6 bases; bases with no gene match: 2. This CDR3 is built from 11 residues. This CDR3 is CSAAGGYEQYF. As DNA, the CDR3 is TGCAGTGCCGCAGGGGGCTACGAGCAGTACTTC.

The CDR3 protein is CASSLPFGLSSGSSYEQYF. CDR3 coding DNA: TGTGCCAGCAGCTTACCCTTTGGCTTGTCTAGCGGGAGTTCCTACGAGCAGTACTTC. The chain recombines TRBV7-2 with TRBJ2-7; 10 bases align to TRBD2. This CDR3 spans 19 amino acids. Unmatched junction bases numbered 14, after V lost 2 bases and J lost 1 base. CDR1 is SGHTA, CDR2 FQGNSA, per germline.